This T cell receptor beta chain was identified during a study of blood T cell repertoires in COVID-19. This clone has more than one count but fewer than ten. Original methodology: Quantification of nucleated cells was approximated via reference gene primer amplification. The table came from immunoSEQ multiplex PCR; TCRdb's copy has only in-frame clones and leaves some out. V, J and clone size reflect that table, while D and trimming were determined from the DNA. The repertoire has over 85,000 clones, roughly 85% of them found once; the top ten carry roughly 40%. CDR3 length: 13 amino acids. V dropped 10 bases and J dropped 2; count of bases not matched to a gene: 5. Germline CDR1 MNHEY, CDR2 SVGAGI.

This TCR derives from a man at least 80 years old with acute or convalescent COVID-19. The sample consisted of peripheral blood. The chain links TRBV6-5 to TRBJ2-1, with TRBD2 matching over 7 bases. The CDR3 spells CANGLGAYNEQFF. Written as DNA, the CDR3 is TGTGCCAACGGACTAGGGGCCTACAATGAGCAGTTCTTC.